The 23 T cell receptor beta chains reported below all come from one sample, sequenced in a study of cytomegalovirus exposure and HLA in healthy donors. The PCR was carried out with 60 Vbeta primers and 13 Jbeta primers. Generated by immunoSEQ multiplex PCR, the TCRdb table keeps only in-frame clones and is missing some. The table lists about 57,000 clones, around 81% of them singletons. The sequencing input was PBMCs. Source of these receptors: a male donor in good health and CMV-seronegative.

The chain combines TRBV11-2 with TRBJ1-2; 8 bases match TRBD1. V shed 5 bases and J 4 bases; nucleotides not matched to a gene: 6. The CDR3 is 14 amino acids. Germline V gene lookup returns CDR1 SGHAT and CDR2 FQNNGV. In nucleotides, the CDR3 is TGTGCCAGCAGCACCCAGGGGGCTCTCTATGGCTACACCTTC. It codes for CASSTQGALYGYTF.

The table lists this clone with a count of one. CDR3 protein: CASSLAPLFIEQFF. DNA for the CDR3: TGTGCCAGCAGCTTAGCTCCTCTATTCATTGAGCAGTTCTTC. The chain recombines TRBV7-6 with TRBJ2-1; D is unresolved. Trimming stripped 0 bases from V and 9 bases from J, with 12 bases between. This CDR3 has 14 residues. Germline CDR1 reads SGHVS; CDR2 reads FNYEAQ.

A few counts support this clone. The V call is TRBV18, the J call TRBJ2-1; the D gene is possibly TRBD1 (6 bases). CDR1 is KGHSH and CDR2 is LQKENI in the germline V gene. Trimming removed 6 bases at V and 8 bases at J, with 14 bases between. The CDR3 is 13 residues long. CDR3 coding DNA: TGTGCCAGCTCGTCAATTTCAGGGGATGAGCAGTTCTTC. It encodes CASSSISGDEQFF.

This rearrangement joins TRBV5-1 to TRBJ2-1; 10 bases line up with TRBD2. The CDR3 sequence is 16 residues long. Germline-derived CDR1 and CDR2 are SGHRS and YFSETQ. Unmatched junction bases numbered 5, after V lost 0 bases and J lost 5 bases. CDR3 loop: CASSLVSGGSHNEQFF. The CDR3 DNA reads as TGCGCCAGCAGCTTGGTTAGCGGGGGGTCTCACAATGAGCAGTTCTTC. The full variable domain, in which reference TRBV5-1 and TRBJ2-1 provide the parts outside the CDR3, is KAGVTQTPRYLIKTRGQQVTLSCSPISGHRSVSWYQQTPGQGLQFLFEYFSETQRNKGNFPGRFSGRQFSNSRSEMNVSTLELGDSALYLCASSLVSGGSHNEQFFGPGTRLTVL.

The chain employs TRBV19 and TRBJ2-6; D might be TRBD2 (5 bases). V dropped 5 bases and J dropped 2 bases, with 22 bases sitting between them. Germline V CDR1 and CDR2: LNHDA, SQIVND (reference sequence). The CDR3 contains 19 residues. The CDR3 loop is CASSSKGGSGLTGANVLTF. The DNA for the CDR3 is TGTGCCAGTAGTTCAAAGGGCGGCAGCGGCTTGACTGGGGCCAACGTCCTGACTTTC.

In nucleotides, the CDR3 is TGTGCCAGCAGTTCGACAGATATCCAGTACTTC. Its protein product is CASSSTDIQYF. This chain links TRBV6-5 with TRBJ2-7; perhaps TRBD1 as D (5 bases). Looked up from germline, CDR1 is MNHEY and CDR2 is SVGAGI. The CDR3 sequence is 11 residues long. Trimming removed 4 bases at V and 10 bases at J, with 11 bases between.

The chain carries TRBV6-5 and TRBJ1-3; D might be TRBD1 (6 bases). The CDR3 spans 14 residues. Trimming took off 6 bases at V and 5 bases at J, with 14 bases between the two ends. The germline gives CDR1 MNHEY, CDR2 SVGAGI. In DNA form, the CDR3 reads TGTGCCAGCAGGGGGGGGGCAAATAGAAACACCATATATTTT. This gives the protein CASRGGANRNTIYF.

The chain employs TRBV10-3 and TRBJ2-5; 8 bases line up with TRBD2. The CDR3 contains 15 residues. J was trimmed by 7 bases and V by 2 bases; bases with no gene match: 9. In germline, CDR1 is ENHRY, CDR2 SYGVKD. CDR3 loop: CAISERVAGTRTQYF. CDR3 nucleotides: TGTGCCATCAGTGAGCGGGTAGCGGGGACAAGGACCCAGTACTTC.

CDR3 protein: CASSPTGGGETQYF. The CDR3 DNA follows: TGTGCCAGTAGTCCGACAGGGGGAGGGGAGACCCAGTACTTC. V is TRBV19 and J is TRBJ2-5; 9 bases fit TRBD1. The CDR3 runs to 14 residues. After removal of 5 bases from V and 5 bases from J, the junction contained 6 bases not matched to a gene. Germline values: CDR1 LNHDA, CDR2 SQIVND (reference sequence).

This clone has just a few counts. The chain combines TRBV30 with TRBJ1-2; 7 bases are shared with TRBD1. The CDR3 has 14 amino acids. J lost 3 bases, V lost 0 bases, and 4 bases had no gene match. CDR1 and CDR2 (germline): GTSNPN, SVGIG (reference sequence). In DNA form, the CDR3 reads TGTGCCTGGAGTGTAAACAGGGGCGACTATGGCTACACCTTC. Translation: CAWSVNRGDYGYTF.

This clone was found once. The J gene is TRBJ1-2, the V gene TRBV10-3; TRBD1 matches at 12 bases. This CDR3 contains 14 residues. The V segment lost 7 bases and the J segment 10 bases; nucleotides outside the gene matches: 10. Per germline, CDR1 ENHRY and CDR2 SYGVKD. The CDR3 here is CAITPGQGARVYTF. The CDR3 DNA follows: TGTGCCATCACTCCGGGACAGGGGGCGCGAGTCTACACCTTC.

The V call is TRBV9, the J call TRBJ1-2; 10 bases line up with TRBD1. CDR1 is SGDLS, CDR2 YYNGEE, per germline. Trimming at V came to 4 bases and at J to 3 bases, leaving 6 bases not matched to a gene. The CDR3 spans 15 residues. The CDR3 protein is CASSRGTGEDYGYTF. The CDR3 DNA follows: TGTGCCAGCAGCAGAGGGACAGGGGAAGACTATGGCTACACCTTC.

This chain joins TRBV18 and TRBJ2-1; 9 nucleotides align to TRBD2. Per the germline V gene, CDR1 is KGHSH and CDR2 is LQKENI. CDR3 length equals 13 residues. The trim removed 3 bases at V and 8 bases at J, leaving 2 bases unmatched. The CDR3 region is CASSPGLAYEQFF. As DNA, the CDR3 is TGTGCCAGCTCACCGGGACTAGCCTATGAGCAGTTCTTC. Looking up the rest from reference TRBV18 and TRBJ2-1 gives the full variable domain: NAGVMQNPRHLVRRRGQEARLRCSPMKGHSHVYWYRQLPEEGLKFMVYLQKENIIDESGMPKERFSAEFPKEGPSILRIQQVVRGDSAAYFCASSPGLAYEQFFGPGTRLTVL.

This clone came up a few times. The chain carries TRBV5-4 and TRBJ2-1; 10 positions match TRBD2. The CDR3 has 15 residues. Germline V gives CDR1 SGHNT, CDR2 YYREEE (reference sequence). J lost 9 bases, V lost 6 bases, and 12 bases had no gene match. CDR3 region: CASTRELAGGGEQFF. In DNA, the CDR3 is TGTGCCAGCACGAGGGAATTAGCGGGGGGCGGTGAGCAGTTCTTC.

This chain links TRBV29-1 with TRBJ2-1; 7 nucleotides match TRBD1. The CDR3 extends over 11 amino acids. CDR1 and CDR2 from the germline V gene are SQVTM and ANQGSEA. J gave up 7 bases and V 6 bases, and 3 bases lay outside the gene matches. CDR3 in amino acids: CSVHRGNEQFF. In nucleotides, the CDR3 is TGCAGCGTCCACAGGGGTAATGAGCAGTTCTTC.

This clone showed up just once. This chain links TRBV7-2 with TRBJ2-1, with 11 nucleotides matching TRBD2. This CDR3 comprises 16 residues. Germline V gene data show CDR1 as SGHTA and CDR2 as FQGNSA. V lost 0 bases to trimming and J lost 10 bases; unmatched junction nucleotides: 8. CDR3 bases: TGTGCCAGCAGCTTAGCGGTTAGCGGGGGGGCAGGGGAGCAGTTCTTC. Protein: CASSLAVSGGAGEQFF.

The chain links TRBV7-9 to TRBJ2-7; TRBD1 matches 9 bases. V lost 5 bases to trimming and J lost 2 bases; unmatched junction nucleotides: 13. CDR3 length: 17 residues. Germline V gives CDR1 SEHNR, CDR2 FQNEAQ (reference sequence). The CDR3 DNA sequence: TGTGCCAGCAGCCGTAGAGGGGACAGGGAAACCCCCTACGAGCAGTACTTC. Encoded protein: CASSRRGDRETPYEQYF.

This chain connects TRBV19 to TRBJ1-5, with TRBD1 matching 7 bases. CDR1 LNHDA and CDR2 SQIVND come from the germline V gene (reference sequence). The length of the CDR3 is 14 residues. V trimming: 3 bases; J trimming: 6 bases; junction bases outside the gene matches: 5. CDR3 sequence (DNA): TGTGCCAGTAGTATTCAACAGGGGTCTCAGCCCCAGCATTTT. Translation: CASSIQQGSQPQHF.

The chain uses TRBV2 and TRBJ1-2; weak D call: TRBD1 (5 bases). The ends were cut back, 2 bases at V and 8 bases at J, with 15 bases in the middle. Germline values: CDR1 SNHLY, CDR2 FYNNEI. The CDR3 length is 14 residues. CDR3 sequence (DNA): TGTGCCAGCAGTGAACATATAGGGGATCGGGGCTACACCTTC. Translated, it gives CASSEHIGDRGYTF.

The chain has TRBV2 and TRBJ2-7; 10 bases align to TRBD2. Germline CDR1 SNHLY, CDR2 FYNNEI. The CDR3 sequence is 15 residues long. Trimming cost V 5 bases and J 4 bases; bases outside gene matches: 8. The CDR3 DNA reads TGTGCCAGCAGTCCCCAGCGGGGGGGCCGGTACGAGCAGTACTTC. Amino acid sequence: CASSPQRGGRYEQYF.

The V call is TRBV30, the J call TRBJ1-1, with D tentatively TRBD1 (5 bases). The V end lost 4 bases, the J end lost 0 bases, and 12 bases lay between the germline ends. Per germline, CDR1 GTSNPN and CDR2 SVGIG (reference sequence). The CDR3 spans 14 residues. CDR3 nucleotides: TGTGCCTGGACTGCAGGGAGGGTGAACACTGAAGCTTTCTTT. Protein product: CAWTAGRVNTEAFF. Full variable domain (remainder filled in from reference TRBV30 and TRBJ1-1): SQTIHQWPATLVQPVGSPLSLECTVEGTSNPNLYWYRQAAGRGLQLLFYSVGIGQISSEVPQNLSASRPQDRQFILSSKKLLLSDSGFYLCAWTAGRVNTEAFFGQGTRLTVV.

This chain joins TRBV13 and TRBJ1-1, with TRBD1 as a possible D gene (5 bases). CDR3 length: 16 residues. With 1 base removed from V and 0 bases from J, the gap between germline ends came to 12 bases. The germline gives CDR1 PRHDT, CDR2 FYEKMQ (reference sequence). The CDR3 reads CASSLDGGAMNTEAFF. The CDR3 nucleotides read TGTGCCAGCAGCTTAGATGGAGGGGCGATGAACACTGAAGCTTTCTTT.

This rearrangement joins TRBV5-6 to TRBJ1-1; TRBD1 is a possible D gene (6 bases). Germline CDR1 SGHDT, CDR2 YYEEEE. There are 14 residues in the CDR3. V was shortened by 3 bases and J by 12 bases, with 21 bases between the two germline ends. The DNA for the CDR3 is TGTGCCAGCAGCTGGGCCGGCCAGGGGCCGTGGACTTTCTTT. It specifies CASSWAGQGPWTFF. The full variable domain, completed using reference TRBV5-6 and TRBJ1-1, is DAGVTQSPTHLIKTRGQQVTLRCSPKSGHDTVSWYQQALGQGPQFIFQYYEEEERQRGNFPDRFSGHQFPNYSSELNVNALLLGDSALYLCASSWAGQGPWTFFGQGTRLTVV.